A selection of T cell receptor beta chains follows, all from one sample in a study of T-cell reconstitution after alpha-beta-depleted transplantation in children. One entry per CDR3 protein results from TCRdb running MiXCR on the PCR reads. The repertoire holds under 250,000 distinct CDR3 sequences, with roughly 6.6% as singletons. The sequences come from PBMCs, collected before TCRalphabeta/CD19-depleted stem cell transplant. Receptors originate from a boy between 2 and 10 years old with acute lymphoblastic leukemia, due to receive a stem cell transplant. Both conserved end residues are part of each CDR3. Fields, in order: D gene, clone size, V gene, J gene, CDR3 DNA, CDR3 protein. D genes are given only for firm matches. For some rows the clone size is stated as once, few or many, or as a class when expanded; others skip it.

D gene: .; clone size: many; V gene: TRBV20-1; J gene: TRBJ1-4; CDR3 DNA: TGCAGTGCCCCCGGTCCTACAGGACTAAATGAAAAACTGTTTTTT; CDR3 protein: CSAPGPTGLNEKLFF
D gene: .; clone size: few; V gene: TRBV20-1; J gene: TRBJ2-7; CDR3 DNA: TGCAGTGCTAGAGCTCAGGGTTATCCCAGCTACGAGCAGTACTTC; CDR3 protein: CSARAQGYPSYEQYF
D gene: TRBD2; clone size: few; V gene: TRBV5-1; J gene: TRBJ2-5; CDR3 DNA: TGCGCCAGCAGCTGGGGGACTAGCGGCCAAGAGACCCAGTACTTC; CDR3 protein: CASSWGTSGQETQYF
D gene: .; clone size: many; V gene: TRBV9; J gene: TRBJ2-5; CDR3 DNA: TGTGCCAGCAGCCTCCGGCCCCACCCAGAGACCCAGTACTTC; CDR3 protein: CASSLRPHPETQYF
D gene: .; clone size: .; V gene: TRBV19; J gene: TRBJ2-7; CDR3 DNA: TGTGCCAGTAGTAGGATCGGGACTCAACTCTACGAGCAGTACTTC; CDR3 protein: CASSRIGTQLYEQYF
D gene: TRBD1; clone size: .; V gene: TRBV6-5; J gene: TRBJ1-6; CDR3 DNA: TGTGCCAGCAGTTATGTCTCGGGACAGGGAAATTCACCCCTCCACTTT; CDR3 protein: CASSYVSGQGNSPLHF
D gene: TRBD1; clone size: many; V gene: TRBV20-1; J gene: TRBJ1-2; CDR3 DNA: TGCAGTGCTAGTAGTTGGGGACAGGGAGGTGATGGCTACACCTTC; CDR3 protein: CSASSWGQGGDGYTF
D gene: TRBD1; clone size: few; V gene: TRBV10-3; J gene: TRBJ1-3; CDR3 DNA: TGTGCCATCAGCCGCGGACAGGAGGGAAACACCATATATTTT; CDR3 protein: CAISRGQEGNTIYF
D gene: .; clone size: many; V gene: TRBV12-3/TRBV12-4; J gene: TRBJ2-5; CDR3 DNA: TGTGCCAGCAGTTTTCATCAGCGGGCAGGAGAGACCCAGTACTTC; CDR3 protein: CASSFHQRAGETQYF
D gene: .; clone size: few; V gene: TRBV5-1; J gene: TRBJ1-2; CDR3 DNA: TGCGCCAGCAGCTCGGGGAAGGACACGTACTATGGCTACACCTTC; CDR3 protein: CASSSGKDTYYGYTF
D gene: TRBD2; clone size: .; V gene: TRBV7-2; J gene: TRBJ2-5; CDR3 DNA: TGTGCCAGCAGCTTCATCGCGGGAGGGGAGACCCAGTACTTC; CDR3 protein: CASSFIAGGETQYF
D gene: .; clone size: few; V gene: TRBV5-5; J gene: TRBJ2-5; CDR3 DNA: TGTGCCAGCACCTCTCAGGGGGGCCGAGAAGAGACCCAGTACTTC; CDR3 protein: CASTSQGGREETQYF
D gene: TRBD2; clone size: .; V gene: TRBV12-3/TRBV12-4; J gene: TRBJ2-3; CDR3 DNA: TGTGCCAGCAGTTCTTTACTAGCGGGGACAGATACGCAGTATTTT; CDR3 protein: CASSSLLAGTDTQYF
D gene: TRBD2; clone size: many; V gene: TRBV28; J gene: TRBJ2-7; CDR3 DNA: TGTGCCAGCAGTTCCCCATCGACTAGCGGGCCCTACGAGCAGTACTTC; CDR3 protein: CASSSPSTSGPYEQYF
D gene: .; clone size: few; V gene: TRBV2; J gene: TRBJ1-4; CDR3 DNA: TGTGCCAGCAGGGGGCGGCGTGAAAAACTGTTTTTT; CDR3 protein: CASRGRREKLFF
D gene: TRBD1; clone size: few; V gene: TRBV6-1; J gene: TRBJ1-2; CDR3 DNA: TGTGCCAGCGATAAGGACAGGGTGGATGGCTACACCTTC; CDR3 protein: CASDKDRVDGYTF
D gene: TRBD1; clone size: many; V gene: TRBV10-3; J gene: TRBJ2-3; CDR3 DNA: TGTGCCACAGGGGGCGCAGATACGCAGTATTTT; CDR3 protein: CATGGADTQYF
D gene: TRBD2; clone size: .; V gene: TRBV20-1; J gene: TRBJ2-7; CDR3 DNA: TGCAGTGCTCAAGGGAGACTAGCGGGACCCGATCGCTACGAGCAGTACTTC; CDR3 protein: CSAQGRLAGPDRYEQYF
D gene: .; clone size: many; V gene: TRBV6-6; J gene: TRBJ2-5; CDR3 DNA: TGTGCCAGCAGACTCGGGGAGACCCAGTACTTC; CDR3 protein: CASRLGETQYF
D gene: .; clone size: .; V gene: TRBV27; J gene: TRBJ2-3; CDR3 DNA: TGTGCCACCCTATTCGGAGATACGCAGTATTTT; CDR3 protein: CATLFGDTQYF
D gene: TRBD2; clone size: many; V gene: TRBV5-1; J gene: TRBJ2-7; CDR3 DNA: TGCGCCAGCAGCTTGTTGCCTAGCGGCACCTACGAGCAGTACTTC; CDR3 protein: CASSLLPSGTYEQYF
D gene: .; clone size: many; V gene: TRBV6-2/TRBV6-3; J gene: TRBJ2-3; CDR3 DNA: TGTGCCACCCAGGATGGGTTCCATACGCAGTATTTT; CDR3 protein: CATQDGFHTQYF
D gene: TRBD2; clone size: .; V gene: TRBV5-1; J gene: TRBJ2-1; CDR3 DNA: TGCGCCAGCAGCGAGGAACTACTAGCGGGGGACGTTTTTGAGCAGTTCTTC; CDR3 protein: CASSEELLAGDVFEQFF
D gene: .; clone size: many; V gene: TRBV28; J gene: TRBJ2-7; CDR3 DNA: TGTGCCACGGGGTACGGGGAGCAGTACTTC; CDR3 protein: CATGYGEQYF
D gene: .; clone size: many; V gene: TRBV28; J gene: TRBJ1-1; CDR3 DNA: TGTGCCAGCAGTTTAAAGCGGGACACTGAAGCTTTCTTT; CDR3 protein: CASSLKRDTEAFF
D gene: .; clone size: many; V gene: TRBV29-1; J gene: TRBJ1-3; CDR3 DNA: TGCAGCGTTGAAGATTCGGGGGCTGGAAACACCATATATTTT; CDR3 protein: CSVEDSGAGNTIYF
D gene: .; clone size: few; V gene: TRBV7-2; J gene: TRBJ1-5; CDR3 DNA: TGTGCCAGCAGCCCGAGCAGGGCGGGCAATCAGCCCCAGCATTTT; CDR3 protein: CASSPSRAGNQPQHF
D gene: .; clone size: many; V gene: TRBV20-1; J gene: TRBJ1-1; CDR3 DNA: TGCAACGCCCGTTCGGGACACTTGAACACTGAAGCTTTCTTT; CDR3 protein: CNARSGHLNTEAFF
D gene: TRBD1; clone size: many; V gene: TRBV5-1; J gene: TRBJ2-5; CDR3 DNA: TGCGCCAGCAGCTTGTCGGGACAGAGACAAGAGACCCAGTACTTC; CDR3 protein: CASSLSGQRQETQYF